This passage covers 21 T cell receptor beta chains from one sample sequenced in a study of cytomegalovirus exposure and HLA in healthy donors. This PCR relied on a set of 60 Vbeta primers and 13 Jbeta primers. Assay used: immunoSEQ multiplex PCR; TCRdb lists only in-frame clones, some missing. The specimen's table records over 50,000 clones. Input material: PBMCs. These receptors came from a man between 45 and 60 years old in good health and CMV-seropositive.

This chain connects TRBV29-1 to TRBJ2-3, with 9 nucleotides matching TRBD1. The CDR3 covers 14 residues. V gave up 6 bases and J gave up 4 bases; unmatched junction bases: 8. Germline V gene data show CDR1 as SQVTM and CDR2 as ANQGSEA. The CDR3 nucleotides are TGCAGCGTGCCCGGGACAGGGAGTTCAGATACGCAGTATTTT. Protein: CSVPGTGSSDTQYF.

J is TRBJ2-7 and V is TRBV18; TRBD1 is a possible D gene (5 bases). Trimming pared 2 bases from V and 4 bases from J, leaving 6 bases between. Looked up from germline, CDR1 is KGHSH and CDR2 is LQKENI. CDR3 length equals 12 residues. The CDR3 region is CASSPDRYEQYF. The CDR3 region has the DNA TGTGCCAGCTCACCAGACAGATACGAGCAGTACTTC.

In nucleotides, the CDR3 is TGTGCCAGCAGCTCCGGACTAGAAGAGACCCAGTACTTC. Translating it yields CASSSGLEETQYF. The chain is built from TRBV5-6 and TRBJ2-5, with 7 bases matching TRBD2. J lost 3 bases, V lost 3 bases, and 2 bases had no gene match. The CDR3 is 13 amino acids. Germline V CDR1 and CDR2: SGHDT, YYEEEE. Full variable domain (outside the CDR3, taken from reference TRBV5-6 and TRBJ2-5): DAGVTQSPTHLIKTRGQQVTLRCSPKSGHDTVSWYQQALGQGPQFIFQYYEEEERQRGNFPDRFSGHQFPNYSSELNVNALLLGDSALYLCASSSGLEETQYFGPGTRLLVL.

V usage is TRBV6-5 and J usage is TRBJ1-2, with 9 bases that match TRBD1. Germline V CDR1 and CDR2: MNHEY, SVGAGI. CDR3 length: 14 residues. The junction had 7 bases not matched to a gene; V was cut back by 6 bases and J by 5 bases. For the CDR3, the DNA is TGTGCCAGCAGACCCGACAGGGGGAGGTATGGCTACACCTTC. Amino acids: CASRPDRGRYGYTF.

This rearrangement joins TRBV7-2 to TRBJ1-3, with D tentatively TRBD1 (5 bases). The CDR3 is 15 residues long. Germline V CDR1 and CDR2: SGHTA, FQGNSA. Trimming stripped 5 bases from V and 2 bases from J, with 13 bases between. CDR3 region: CASSLDSGTGNTIYF. In nucleotides, the CDR3 is TGTGCCAGCAGCCTCGACAGCGGGACTGGAAACACCATATATTTT. Combining the CDR3 with reference TRBV7-2 and TRBJ1-3 gives the whole variable domain GAGVSQSPSNKVTEKGKDVELRCDPISGHTALYWYRQSLGQGLEFLIYFQGNSAPDKSGLPSDRFSAERTGGSVSTLTIQRTQQEDSAVYLCASSLDSGTGNTIYFGEGSWLTVV.

The chain combines TRBV19 with TRBJ2-7; 9 bases are shared with TRBD1. V dropped 2 bases and J dropped 4; count of bases not matched to a gene: 6. This CDR3 has 15 amino acids. Germline V lookup: CDR1 LNHDA, CDR2 SQIVND (reference sequence). CDR3 nucleotides: TGTGCCAGTAGTATAAGAACAGGGGGCGGTTACGAGCAGTACTTC. It is translated as CASSIRTGGGYEQYF. The full variable domain, its missing parts supplied by reference TRBV19 and TRBJ2-7, is DGGITQSPKYLFRKEGQNVTLSCEQNLNHDAMYWYRQDPGQGLRLIYYSQIVNDFQKGDIAEGYSVSREKKESFPLTVTSAQKNPTAFYLCASSIRTGGGYEQYFGPGTRLTVT.

The chain carries TRBV11-2 and TRBJ1-1; 10 nucleotides align to TRBD1. The V gene's germline CDR1 is SGHAT and CDR2 FQNNGV. The CDR3 covers 14 residues. The V gene end was trimmed by 5 bases and the J gene end by 11 bases; junction bases not matched to a gene: 11. The CDR3 is CASSIRDRGLGAFF. DNA for the CDR3: TGTGCCAGCAGCATCCGGGACAGGGGCCTTGGGGCTTTCTTT.

The rearrangement joins TRBV27 to TRBJ2-5, with D unclear. The ends were cut back, 5 bases at V and 5 bases at J, with 15 bases in the middle. Germline loops: CDR1 MNHEY, CDR2 SMNVEV (reference sequence). The CDR3 runs to 14 residues. The CDR3 nucleotides are TGTGCCAGCAGTCCTCAAGGTTGGCGGGAGACCCAGTACTTC. Translation: CASSPQGWRETQYF.

V usage is TRBV30 and J usage is TRBJ1-3; D perhaps matches TRBD1 (5 bases). The germline V gene encodes CDR1 GTSNPN and CDR2 SVGIG (reference sequence). The V end lost 4 bases, the J end lost 0 bases, and 10 bases lay between the germline ends. This CDR3 contains 14 residues. CDR3 sequence reads: CAWKQTVSGNTIYF. DNA of the CDR3: TGTGCCTGGAAGCAGACAGTCTCTGGAAACACCATATATTTT.

The CDR3 bases are TGTGCCATCACCACAGCGTCGGGGGACTATGGCTACACCTTC. Residues: CAITTASGDYGYTF. The V call is TRBV10-3, the J call TRBJ1-2; a possible D gene is TRBD1 (5 bases). The length of the CDR3 is 14 residues. V lost 7 bases and J lost 3, with 15 bases in between. Germline V gives CDR1 ENHRY, CDR2 SYGVKD.

The chain recombines TRBV5-4 with TRBJ2-7; D is perhaps TRBD1 (6 bases). The germline V and J ends were trimmed by 0 bases and 4 bases, with 14 bases remaining between them. This CDR3 region has 15 residues. The germline V gene encodes CDR1 SGHNT and CDR2 YYREEE (reference sequence). CDR3: CASSLELGAGYEQYF. The CDR3 DNA is TGTGCCAGCAGCTTGGAGCTGGGGGCAGGGTACGAGCAGTACTTC. Full variable domain (remainder filled in from reference TRBV5-4 and TRBJ2-7): ETGVTQSPTHLIKTRGQQVTLRCSSQSGHNTVSWYQQALGQGPQFIFQYYREEENGRGNFPPRFSGLQFPNYSSELNVNALELDDSALYLCASSLELGAGYEQYFGPGTRLTVT.

The chain combines TRBV15 with TRBJ2-7; TRBD2 matches at 9 bases. Germline CDR1 LNHNV, CDR2 YYDKDF (reference sequence). J was trimmed by 0 bases and V by 9 bases; bases with no gene match: 3. The CDR3 loop spans 13 amino acids. CDR3 loop: CATRLADSYEQYF. The DNA for the CDR3 is TGTGCCACGAGACTAGCGGACTCCTACGAGCAGTACTTC.

The rearrangement links TRBV9 to TRBJ1-1, with D tentatively TRBD1 (6 bases). The CDR3 runs to 14 residues. Germline lookup yields CDR1 SGDLS and CDR2 YYNGEE. V was pared by 2 bases and J by 4 bases, with 12 bases between. CDR3 DNA sequence: TGTGCCAGCAGCGTGGAGAACAGGGCCACTGAAGCTTTCTTT. It yields the protein CASSVENRATEAFF.

The rearrangement joins TRBV6-5 to TRBJ2-7; D may be TRBD2 (6 bases). This CDR3 is built from 13 residues. CDR1 is MNHEY and CDR2 is SVGAGI in the germline V gene. The V end was cut by 5 bases, the J end by 1 base, with 9 bases between. Here the CDR3 DNA reads TGTGCCAGCAGTCGGGAGCTTTCCTACGAGCAGTACTTC. Translated: CASSRELSYEQYF.

This rearrangement joins TRBV7-3 to TRBJ2-1, with D hard to call. The CDR3 contains 13 residues. Trimming shortened V by 2 bases and J by 8 bases, and 10 bases separated the two germline ends. CDR1 SGHTA and CDR2 FQGTGA come from the germline V gene. CDR3 nucleotides: TGTGCCAGCAGCTTACTCCCCCCGGATGAGCAGTTCTTC. This gives the protein CASSLLPPDEQFF. Full variable domain (remainder filled in from reference TRBV7-3 and TRBJ2-1): GAGVSQTPSNKVTEKGKYVELRCDPISGHTALYWYRQSLGQGPEFLIYFQGTGAADDSGLPNDRFFAVRPEGSVSTLKIQRTERGDSAVYLCASSLLPPDEQFFGPGTRLTVL.

The CDR3 is CASSIARQGTNTEAFF. The DNA of the CDR3 is TGTGCCAGTAGTATAGCTCGACAGGGGACGAACACTGAAGCTTTCTTT. This rearrangement joins TRBV19 to TRBJ1-1; TRBD1 matches at 8 bases. Per germline, CDR1 LNHDA and CDR2 SQIVND (reference sequence). CDR3 length: 16 residues. Losses at the gene ends were 1 base for V and 1 base for J; bases not matched to a gene: 5.

V usage is TRBV2 and J usage is TRBJ1-1; 7 bases align to TRBD1. This CDR3 has 15 amino acids. V dropped 7 bases and J dropped 0; count of bases not matched to a gene: 8. Germline loops: CDR1 SNHLY, CDR2 FYNNEI. This CDR3 reads CASIPQGSLNTEAFF. The CDR3, as DNA: TGTGCCAGCATACCACAGGGGTCATTGAACACTGAAGCTTTCTTT. Full variable domain (rest looked up from reference TRBV2 and TRBJ1-1): EPEVTQTPSHQVTQMGQEVILRCVPISNHLYFYWYRQILGQKVEFLVSFYNNEISEKSEIFDDQFSVERPDGSNFTLKIRSTKLEDSAMYFCASIPQGSLNTEAFFGQGTRLTVV.

V and J are TRBV11-3 and TRBJ2-4; TRBD2 matches 7 bases. V lost 1 base and J lost 2; bases outside the gene matches: 11. The CDR3 is 18 amino acids. Germline loops: CDR1 SGHNT, CDR2 YENEEA. CDR3 region: CASSLGPGGGDSKNIQYF. CDR3 bases: TGTGCCAGCAGCTTAGGTCCTGGGGGGGGAGATTCCAAAAACATTCAGTACTTC.

This chain uses TRBV7-3 with TRBJ2-2; 10 bases are shared with TRBD1. Looked up from germline, CDR1 is SGHTA and CDR2 is FQGTGA. The CDR3 consists of 14 residues. J gave up 6 bases and V 5 bases, and 3 bases lay outside the gene matches. DNA for the CDR3: TGTGCCAGCAGCCGGACAGGGGGACCCGGGGAGCTGTTTTTT. As protein: CASSRTGGPGELFF.

The rearrangement links TRBV23-1 to TRBJ1-5; no clear D. TRBV23-1 is annotated as an ORF whose role is uncertain. V shed 5 bases and J shed 9 bases, with 26 bases lying between them. This CDR3 has 17 amino acids. DNA of the CDR3: TGCGCCAGCAGTAACCCCTCCTTCGATCTGCGGGGTGGGCCCCAGCATTTT. Protein: CASSNPSFDLRGGPQHF.

The genes are TRBV28 and TRBJ1-2; the D is unclear. Germline V lookup: CDR1 MDHEN, CDR2 SYDVKM. Trimming cost V 2 bases and J 6 bases, with 13 bases left between them. The CDR3 consists of 14 residues. The CDR3 protein is CASSLEGSRHGYTF. As DNA, the CDR3 is TGTGCCAGCAGTTTAGAGGGATCCCGCCATGGCTACACCTTC.